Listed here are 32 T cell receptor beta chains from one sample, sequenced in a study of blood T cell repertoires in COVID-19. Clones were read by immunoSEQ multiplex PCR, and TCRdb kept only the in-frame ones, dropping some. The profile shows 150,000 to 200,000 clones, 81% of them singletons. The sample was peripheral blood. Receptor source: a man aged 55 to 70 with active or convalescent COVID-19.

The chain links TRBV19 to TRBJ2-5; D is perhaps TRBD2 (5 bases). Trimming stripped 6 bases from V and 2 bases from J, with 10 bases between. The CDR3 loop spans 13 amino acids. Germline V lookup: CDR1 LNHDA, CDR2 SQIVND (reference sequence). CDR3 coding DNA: TGTGCCAGTAGCGGGAAGGTTCAAGAGACCCAGTACTTC. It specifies CASSGKVQETQYF.

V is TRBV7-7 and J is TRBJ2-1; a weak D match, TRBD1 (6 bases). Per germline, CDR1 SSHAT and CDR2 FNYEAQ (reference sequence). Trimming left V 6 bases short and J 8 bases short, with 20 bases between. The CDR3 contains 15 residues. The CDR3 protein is CASSLLGQRGDEQFF. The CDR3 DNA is TGTGCCAGCAGTCTCCTGGGACAACGGGGCGATGAGCAGTTCTTC.

CDR3 nucleotide sequence: TGTGCCAGCAGCGCCCGGACAGGGCTATCTGGGGCCAACGTCCTGACTTTC. This codes for CASSARTGLSGANVLTF. The rearrangement uses TRBV9 and TRBJ2-6; 8 positions match TRBD1. Germline V gene lookup returns CDR1 SGDLS and CDR2 YYNGEE. The CDR3 contains 17 residues. The J segment lost 1 base and the V segment lost 3 bases, leaving 6 bases of the junction unmatched.

CDR3 sequence reads: CASSVLGQATGYTF. The DNA of the CDR3 is TGTGCCAGCAGCGTCCTAGGACAGGCGACTGGCTACACCTTC. The chain employs TRBV9 and TRBJ1-2; 7 bases fit TRBD1. The germline CDR1 and CDR2 sequences are SGDLS and YYNGEE. The CDR3 is 14 amino acids. V dropped 2 bases and J dropped 7; count of bases not matched to a gene: 8. Full variable domain (missing parts from reference TRBV9 and TRBJ1-2): DSGVTQTPKHLITATGQRVTLRCSPRSGDLSVYWYQQSLDQGLQFLIQYYNGEERAKGNILERFSAQQFPDLHSELNLSSLELGDSALYFCASSVLGQATGYTFGSGTRLTVV.

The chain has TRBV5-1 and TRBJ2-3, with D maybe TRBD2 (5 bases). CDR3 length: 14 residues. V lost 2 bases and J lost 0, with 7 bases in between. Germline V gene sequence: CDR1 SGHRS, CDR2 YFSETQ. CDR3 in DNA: TGCGCCAGCAGCTTAGCGGAGAGCACAGATACGCAGTATTTT. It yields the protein CASSLAESTDTQYF.

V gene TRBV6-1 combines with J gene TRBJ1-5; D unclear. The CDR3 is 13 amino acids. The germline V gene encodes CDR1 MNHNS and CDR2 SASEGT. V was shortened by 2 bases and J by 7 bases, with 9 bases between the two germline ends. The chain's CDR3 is CASSESRNQPQHF. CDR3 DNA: TGTGCCAGCAGTGAATCCAGAAACCAGCCCCAGCATTTT.

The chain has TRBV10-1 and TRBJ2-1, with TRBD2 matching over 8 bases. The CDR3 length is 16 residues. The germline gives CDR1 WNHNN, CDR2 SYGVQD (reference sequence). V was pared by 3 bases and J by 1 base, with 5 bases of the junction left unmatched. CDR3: CASSDIAGRSYNEQFF. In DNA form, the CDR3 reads TGCGCCAGCAGTGACATAGCGGGAAGGTCCTACAATGAGCAGTTCTTC.

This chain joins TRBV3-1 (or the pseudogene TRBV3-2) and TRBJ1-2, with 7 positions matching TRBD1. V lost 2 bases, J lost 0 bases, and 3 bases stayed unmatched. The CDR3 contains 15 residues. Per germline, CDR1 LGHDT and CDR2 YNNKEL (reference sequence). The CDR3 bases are TGTGCCAGCAGCCAACACGGACAGGCTAACTATGGCTACACCTTC. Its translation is CASSQHGQANYGYTF.

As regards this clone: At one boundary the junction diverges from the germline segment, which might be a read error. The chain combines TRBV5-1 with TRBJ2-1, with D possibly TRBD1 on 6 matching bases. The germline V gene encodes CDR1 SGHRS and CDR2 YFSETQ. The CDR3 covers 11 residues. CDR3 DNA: TGCGCCAGCAGCGGGGGCATCGAGCCGTTCTTC. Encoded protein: CASSGGIEPFF.

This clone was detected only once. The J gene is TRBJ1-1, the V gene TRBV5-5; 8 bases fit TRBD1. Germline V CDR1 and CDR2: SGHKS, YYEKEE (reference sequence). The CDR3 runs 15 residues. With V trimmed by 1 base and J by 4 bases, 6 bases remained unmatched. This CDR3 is CASSLLQGAGTEAFF. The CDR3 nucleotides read TGTGCCAGCAGCTTGCTGCAGGGGGCTGGCACTGAAGCTTTCTTT.

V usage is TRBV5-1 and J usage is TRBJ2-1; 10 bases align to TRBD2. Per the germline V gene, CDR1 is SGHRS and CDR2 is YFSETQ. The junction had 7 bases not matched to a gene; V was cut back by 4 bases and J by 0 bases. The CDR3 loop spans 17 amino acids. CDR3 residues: CASSPPSGGLSYNEQFF. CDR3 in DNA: TGCGCCAGCAGCCCCCCTAGCGGGGGCCTCTCCTACAATGAGCAGTTCTTC.

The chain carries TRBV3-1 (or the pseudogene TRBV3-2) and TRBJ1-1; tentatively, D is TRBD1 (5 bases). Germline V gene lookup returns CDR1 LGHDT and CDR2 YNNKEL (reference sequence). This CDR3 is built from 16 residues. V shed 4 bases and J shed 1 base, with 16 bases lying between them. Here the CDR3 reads CASSPRGRTENTEAFF. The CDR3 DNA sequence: TGTGCCAGCAGCCCAAGGGGCCGGACGGAGAACACTGAAGCTTTCTTT.

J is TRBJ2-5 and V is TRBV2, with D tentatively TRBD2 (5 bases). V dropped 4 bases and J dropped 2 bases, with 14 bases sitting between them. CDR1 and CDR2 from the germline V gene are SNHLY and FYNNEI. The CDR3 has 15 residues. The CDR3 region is CASSGPSFRQETQYF. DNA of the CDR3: TGTGCCAGCAGTGGCCCTAGCTTTCGGCAAGAGACCCAGTACTTC.

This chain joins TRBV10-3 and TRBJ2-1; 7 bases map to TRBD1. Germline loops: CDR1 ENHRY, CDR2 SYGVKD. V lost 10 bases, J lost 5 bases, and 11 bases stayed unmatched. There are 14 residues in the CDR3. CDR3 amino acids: CATKGQLMDNEQFF. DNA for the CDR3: TGTGCCACCAAGGGACAGTTGATGGACAATGAGCAGTTCTTC.

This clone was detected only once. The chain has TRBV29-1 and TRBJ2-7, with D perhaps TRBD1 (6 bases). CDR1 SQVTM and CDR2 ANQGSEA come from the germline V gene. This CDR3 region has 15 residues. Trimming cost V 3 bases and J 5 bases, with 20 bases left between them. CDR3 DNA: TGCAGCGTTGAGGCTGGACAGATGGGTCTCCACGAGCAGTACTTC. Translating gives CSVEAGQMGLHEQYF.

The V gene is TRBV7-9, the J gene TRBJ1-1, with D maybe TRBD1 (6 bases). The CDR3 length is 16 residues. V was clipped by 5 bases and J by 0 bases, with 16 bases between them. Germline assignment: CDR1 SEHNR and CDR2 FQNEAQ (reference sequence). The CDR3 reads CASSPDPDSLNTEAFF. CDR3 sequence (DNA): TGTGCCAGCAGCCCCGACCCGGACAGTCTGAACACTGAAGCTTTCTTT.

The CDR3, as DNA: TGTGCCAGCGAGGTTTCCGGGGGTAAAGCTTTCTTT. It codes for CASEVSGGKAFF. The V call is TRBV2, the J call TRBJ1-1; maybe TRBD1 (5 bases). V was shortened by 8 bases and J by 9 bases, with 16 bases between the two germline ends. CDR3 length equals 12 residues. The germline CDR1 and CDR2 sequences are SNHLY and FYNNEI. Full variable domain (outside the CDR3, taken from reference TRBV2 and TRBJ1-1): EPEVTQTPSHQVTQMGQEVILRCVPISNHLYFYWYRQILGQKVEFLVSFYNNEISEKSEIFDDQFSVERPDGSNFTLKIRSTKLEDSAMYFCASEVSGGKAFFGQGTRLTVV.

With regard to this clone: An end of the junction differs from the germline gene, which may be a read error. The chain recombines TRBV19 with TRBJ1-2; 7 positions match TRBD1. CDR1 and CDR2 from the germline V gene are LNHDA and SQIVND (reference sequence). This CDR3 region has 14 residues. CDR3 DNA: TGTGCCAGTAGTACCAGGGGGTCTAATTATGGCTACACCTTC. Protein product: CASSTRGSNYGYTF. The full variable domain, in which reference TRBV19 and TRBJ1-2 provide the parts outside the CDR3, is DGGITQSPKYLFRKEGQNVTLSCEQNLNHDAMYWYRQDPGQGLRLIYYSQIVNDFQKGDIAEGYSVSREKKESFPLTVTSAQKNPTAFYLCASSTRGSNYGYTFGSGTRLTVV.

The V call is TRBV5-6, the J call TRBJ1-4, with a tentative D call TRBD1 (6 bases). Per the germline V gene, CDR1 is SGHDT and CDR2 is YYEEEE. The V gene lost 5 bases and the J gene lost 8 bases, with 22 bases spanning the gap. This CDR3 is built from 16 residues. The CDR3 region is CASSYRTVLRREKLFF. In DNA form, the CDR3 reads TGTGCCAGCAGTTACAGGACAGTTCTTCGTCGAGAAAAACTGTTTTTT.

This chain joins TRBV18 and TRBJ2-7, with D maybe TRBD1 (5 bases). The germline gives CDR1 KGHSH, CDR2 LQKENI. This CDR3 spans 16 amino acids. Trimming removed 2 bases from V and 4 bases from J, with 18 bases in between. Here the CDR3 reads CASSPGDGHGPYEQYF. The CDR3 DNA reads TGTGCCAGCTCACCAGGAGACGGACATGGACCGTACGAGCAGTACTTC.

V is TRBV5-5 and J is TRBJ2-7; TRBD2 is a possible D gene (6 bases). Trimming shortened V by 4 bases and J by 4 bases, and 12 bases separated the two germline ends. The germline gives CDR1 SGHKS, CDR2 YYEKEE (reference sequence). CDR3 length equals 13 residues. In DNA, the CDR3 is TGTGCCAGCAGCCCCGGGACTTGGTACGAGCAGTACTTC. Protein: CASSPGTWYEQYF.

The CDR3 is CASSLFVSEVSGNTIYF. CDR3 sequence (DNA): TGTGCCAGTAGTCTCTTCGTGAGCGAGGTCTCTGGAAACACCATATATTTT. V usage is TRBV19 and J usage is TRBJ1-3, with D uncertain. The CDR3 spans 17 residues. Germline V gene lookup returns CDR1 LNHDA and CDR2 SQIVND (reference sequence). V shed 5 bases and J shed 0 bases, with 17 bases lying between them.

The CDR3 DNA is TGTGCCAGCAGCCAGAGGACAGGCAGCAATCAGCCCCAGCATTTT. Translation: CASSQRTGSNQPQHF. The genes are TRBV16 and TRBJ1-5, with 7 nucleotides matching TRBD1. The V and J ends lost 3 bases and 1 base, in that order; junction bases with no gene match: 3. The CDR3 covers 15 residues. CDR1 and CDR2 (germline): KGHSY, FQNENV.

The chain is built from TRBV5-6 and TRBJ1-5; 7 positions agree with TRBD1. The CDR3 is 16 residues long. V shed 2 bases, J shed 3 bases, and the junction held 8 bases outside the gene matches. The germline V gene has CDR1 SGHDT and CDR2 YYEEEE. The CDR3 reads CASSFAAGTDNQPQHF. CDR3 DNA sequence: TGTGCCAGCAGCTTCGCTGCCGGGACAGACAATCAGCCCCAGCATTTT.

The CDR3 bases are TGTGCCAGCTCACCATCAGGTCACGAGCAGTACTTC. Encoded protein: CASSPSGHEQYF. V is TRBV18 and J is TRBJ2-7; D is unclear. Looked up from germline, CDR1 is KGHSH and CDR2 is LQKENI. V lost 2 bases, J lost 5 bases, and 7 bases lay in between. The CDR3 is 12 amino acids.

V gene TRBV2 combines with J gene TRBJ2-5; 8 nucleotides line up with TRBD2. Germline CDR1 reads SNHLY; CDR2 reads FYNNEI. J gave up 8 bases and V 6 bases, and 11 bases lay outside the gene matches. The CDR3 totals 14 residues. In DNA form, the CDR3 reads TGTGCCAGCAGGGCGGGACTAGGTAATAGCACCCAGTACTTC. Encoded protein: CASRAGLGNSTQYF.

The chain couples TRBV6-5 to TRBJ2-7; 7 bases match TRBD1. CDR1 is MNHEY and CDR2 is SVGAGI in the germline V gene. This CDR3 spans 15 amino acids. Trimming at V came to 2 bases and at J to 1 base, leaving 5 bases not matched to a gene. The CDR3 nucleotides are TGTGCCAGCAGTTACGAGGGGGCAGGGTCCTACGAGCAGTACTTC. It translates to CASSYEGAGSYEQYF.

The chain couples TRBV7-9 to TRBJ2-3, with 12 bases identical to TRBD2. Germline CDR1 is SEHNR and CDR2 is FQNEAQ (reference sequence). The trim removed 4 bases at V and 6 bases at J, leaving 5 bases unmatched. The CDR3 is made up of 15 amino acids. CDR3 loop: CASSWTSGAADTQYF. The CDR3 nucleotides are TGTGCCAGCAGCTGGACTAGCGGGGCCGCGGATACGCAGTATTTT.

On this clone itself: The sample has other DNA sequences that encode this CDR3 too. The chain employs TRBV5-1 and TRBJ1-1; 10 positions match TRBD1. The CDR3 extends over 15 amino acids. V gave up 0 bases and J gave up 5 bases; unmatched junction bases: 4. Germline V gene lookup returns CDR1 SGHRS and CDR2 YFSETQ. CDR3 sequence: CASSLGQGAWTEAFF. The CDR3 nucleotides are TGCGCCAGCAGCTTGGGACAGGGGGCCTGGACTGAAGCTTTCTTT.

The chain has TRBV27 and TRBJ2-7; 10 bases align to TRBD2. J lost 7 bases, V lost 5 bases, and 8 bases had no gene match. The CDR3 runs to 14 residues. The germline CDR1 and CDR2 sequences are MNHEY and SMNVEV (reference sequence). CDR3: CASSPSSGGREQYF. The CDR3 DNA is TGTGCCAGCAGTCCATCTAGCGGGGGTCGAGAGCAGTACTTC.

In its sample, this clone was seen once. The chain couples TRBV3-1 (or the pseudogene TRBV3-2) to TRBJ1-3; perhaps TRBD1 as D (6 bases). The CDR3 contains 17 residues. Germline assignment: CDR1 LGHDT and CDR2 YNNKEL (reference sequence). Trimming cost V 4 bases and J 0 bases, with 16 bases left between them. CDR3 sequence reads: CASSLNPGHRSGNTIYF. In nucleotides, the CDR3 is TGTGCCAGCAGCCTAAATCCGGGACACCGCTCTGGAAACACCATATATTTT.

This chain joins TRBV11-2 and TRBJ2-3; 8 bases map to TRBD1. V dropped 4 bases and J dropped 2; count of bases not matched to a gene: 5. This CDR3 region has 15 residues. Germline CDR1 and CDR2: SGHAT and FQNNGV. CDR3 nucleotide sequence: TGTGCCAGCAGCTCGGCAGGGGGCCCCACAGATACGCAGTATTTT. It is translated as CASSSAGGPTDTQYF.